The sequence of this T cell receptor beta chain was determined in a study of blood T cell repertoires in COVID-19. The V end lost 4 bases, the J end lost 4 bases, and 10 bases lay between the germline ends. Germline CDR1 is MNHEY and CDR2 is SVGAGI. The CDR3 sequence is 13 residues long. Sequencing was performed with immunoSEQ multiplex PCR; in TCRdb, only in-frame clones are kept and a portion is missing. The sample lists 130,000 or so clones; 70% to 85% were seen once. The study drew participants aged about 18 to 89 years from 20 to 30 US areas. The rearrangement uses TRBV6-5 and TRBJ2-5; D is perhaps TRBD1 (5 bases). The sequence was collected from a man aged 50-60 years who had recovered from COVID-19. Material: PBMCs or T cells enriched from blood (not recorded which). The CDR3 spells CASSSGLRETQYF. Here the CDR3 DNA reads TGTGCCAGCAGTTCAGGGTTGCGAGAGACCCAGTACTTC.